There are a few counts of the clone carrying this TCR beta chain. The antigen is unknown. A second about 6 to 12 cycle PCR used barcoded and J-beta primers. Tags on each cDNA molecule came from a template-switch adaptor with 12 random nucleotides. One entry per CDR3 protein, called by TCRdb with MiXCR from the 5' RACE reads. The table records 1.5 million to 2 million distinct CDR3 sequences, 28% of them present only once. This sample was included in a study of blood T cells in healthy people across ages. Points from the study as a whole: With age, beta diversity per million T cells declined roughly linearly, significantly by approximately 40. Naive T cell percentage showed a strong correlation with TCR beta diversity.

CDR1 is SEHNR, CDR2 FQNEAQ, per germline (reference sequence). This CDR3 has 17 amino acids. Trimming removed 5 bases from V and 0 bases from J; junction bases left unmatched: 10. This TCR was sampled from a woman aged 25-40 years in good health. Sequenced sample: blood. This chain joins TRBV7-9 and TRBJ2-7; 10 nucleotides match TRBD2. The CDR3 DNA follows: TGTGCCAGCAGCAAATACGCTAGCGGGAGTCTCTCCTACGAGCAGTACTTC. Encoded protein: CASSKYASGSLSYEQYF. Full variable domain (outside the CDR3, taken from reference TRBV7-9 and TRBJ2-7): DTGVSQNPRHKITKRGQNVTFRCDPISEHNRLYWYRQTLGQGPEFLTYFQNEAQLEKSRLLSDRFSAERPKGSFSTLEIQRTEQGDSAMYLCASSKYASGSLSYEQYFGPGTRLTVT.